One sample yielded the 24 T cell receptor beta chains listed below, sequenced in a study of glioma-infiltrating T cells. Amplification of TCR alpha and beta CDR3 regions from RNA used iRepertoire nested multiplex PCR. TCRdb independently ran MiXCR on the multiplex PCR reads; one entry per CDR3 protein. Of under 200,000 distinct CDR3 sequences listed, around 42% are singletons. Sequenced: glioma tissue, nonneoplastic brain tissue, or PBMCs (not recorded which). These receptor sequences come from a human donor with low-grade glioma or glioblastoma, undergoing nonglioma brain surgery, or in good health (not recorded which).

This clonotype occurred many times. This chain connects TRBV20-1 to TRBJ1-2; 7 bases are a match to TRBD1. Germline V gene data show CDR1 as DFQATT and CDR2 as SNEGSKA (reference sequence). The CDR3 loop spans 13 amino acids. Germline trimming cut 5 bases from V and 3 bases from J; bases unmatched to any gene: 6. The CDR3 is CSALQGWDYGYTF. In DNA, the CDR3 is TGCAGTGCTTTACAGGGGTGGGACTATGGCTACACCTTC.

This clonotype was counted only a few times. CDR3 nucleotides: TGTGCCAGTCAGGACATTTCGGGGTTATCCGAGCAGTACTTC. Protein sequence: CASQDISGLSEQYF. The chain joins TRBV19 to TRBJ2-7; D tentatively fits TRBD1 or TRBD2 (5 bases each). The CDR3 extends over 14 amino acids. V lost 8 bases to trimming and J lost 6 bases, with 20 bases between them. Germline loops: CDR1 LNHDA, CDR2 SQIVND (reference sequence).

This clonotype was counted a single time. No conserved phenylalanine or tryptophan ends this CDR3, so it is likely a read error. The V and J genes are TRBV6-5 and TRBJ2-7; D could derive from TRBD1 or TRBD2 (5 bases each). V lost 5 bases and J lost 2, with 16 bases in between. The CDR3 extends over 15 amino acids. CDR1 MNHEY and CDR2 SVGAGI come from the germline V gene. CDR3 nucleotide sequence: TGTGCCAGCAGTGGCCTGGGGACGGGTACCTACGAGCAGTACCTC. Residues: CASSGLGTGTYEQYL.

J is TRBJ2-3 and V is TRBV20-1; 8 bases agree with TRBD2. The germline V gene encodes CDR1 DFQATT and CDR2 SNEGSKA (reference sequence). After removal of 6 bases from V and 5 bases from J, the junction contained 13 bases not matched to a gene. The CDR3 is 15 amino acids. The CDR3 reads CSARPGVAGKDTQYF. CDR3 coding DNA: TGCAGTGCACGACCGGGGGTAGCGGGAAAAGATACGCAGTATTTT.

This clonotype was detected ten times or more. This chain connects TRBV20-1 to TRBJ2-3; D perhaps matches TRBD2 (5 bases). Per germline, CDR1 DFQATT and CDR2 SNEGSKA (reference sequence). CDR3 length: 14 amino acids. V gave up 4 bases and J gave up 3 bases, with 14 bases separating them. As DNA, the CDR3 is TGCAGTGCTAAGGATAGACGACTAACAGATACGCAGTATTTT. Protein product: CSAKDRRLTDTQYF.

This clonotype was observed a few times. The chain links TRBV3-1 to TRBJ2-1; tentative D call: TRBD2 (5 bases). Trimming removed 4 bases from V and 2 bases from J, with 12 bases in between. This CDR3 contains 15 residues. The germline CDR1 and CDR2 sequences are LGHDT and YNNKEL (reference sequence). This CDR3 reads CASSRTSFAYNEQFF. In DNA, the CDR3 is TGTGCCAGCAGCCGAACTAGTTTCGCCTACAATGAGCAGTTCTTC.

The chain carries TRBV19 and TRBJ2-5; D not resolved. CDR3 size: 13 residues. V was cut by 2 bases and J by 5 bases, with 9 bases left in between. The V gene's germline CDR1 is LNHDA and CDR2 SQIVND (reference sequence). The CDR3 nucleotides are TGTGCCAGTAGTATATCGCCGGTGGAGACCCAGTACTTC. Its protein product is CASSISPVETQYF.

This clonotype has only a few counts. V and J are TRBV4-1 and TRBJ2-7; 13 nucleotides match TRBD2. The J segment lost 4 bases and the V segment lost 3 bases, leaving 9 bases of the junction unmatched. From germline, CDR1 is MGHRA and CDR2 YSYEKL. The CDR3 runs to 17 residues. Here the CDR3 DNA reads TGCGCCAGCAGCCACGGGACTAGCGGGATGTCGAGATACGAGCAGTACTTC. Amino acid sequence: CASSHGTSGMSRYEQYF.

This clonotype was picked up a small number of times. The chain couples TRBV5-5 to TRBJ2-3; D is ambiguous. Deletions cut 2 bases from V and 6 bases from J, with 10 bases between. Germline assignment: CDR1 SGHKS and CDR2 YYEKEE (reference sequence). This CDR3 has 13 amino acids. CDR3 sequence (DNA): TGTGCCAGCAGCTTCTGGTCTGCGGATACGCAGTATTTT. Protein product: CASSFWSADTQYF.

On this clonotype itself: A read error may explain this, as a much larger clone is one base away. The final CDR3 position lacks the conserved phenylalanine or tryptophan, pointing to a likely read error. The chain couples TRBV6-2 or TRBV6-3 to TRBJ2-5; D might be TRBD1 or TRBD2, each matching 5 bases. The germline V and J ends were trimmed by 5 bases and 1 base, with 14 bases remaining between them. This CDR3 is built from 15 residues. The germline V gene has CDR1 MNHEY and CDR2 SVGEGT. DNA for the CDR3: TGTGCCAGCAGTAACCGTGGGGGTCCCCAAGAGACCCAGTACTAC. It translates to CASSNRGGPQETQYY.

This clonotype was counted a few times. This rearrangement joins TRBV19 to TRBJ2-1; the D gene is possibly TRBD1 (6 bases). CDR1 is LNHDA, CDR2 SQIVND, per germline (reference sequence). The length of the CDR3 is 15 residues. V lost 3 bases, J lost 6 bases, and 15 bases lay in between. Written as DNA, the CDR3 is TGTGCCAGTAGTATTTCATGGACAGCCCTCAATGAGCAGTTCTTC. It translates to CASSISWTALNEQFF.

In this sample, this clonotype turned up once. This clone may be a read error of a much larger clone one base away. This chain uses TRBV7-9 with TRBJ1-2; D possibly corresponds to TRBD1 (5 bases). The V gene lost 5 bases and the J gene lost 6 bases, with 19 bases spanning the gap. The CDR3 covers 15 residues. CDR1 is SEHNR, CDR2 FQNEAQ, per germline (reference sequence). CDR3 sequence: CASSTLDIPRHGYTF. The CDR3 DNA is TGTGCCAGCAGCACCCTGGACATCCCAAGGCATGGCTACACCTTC.

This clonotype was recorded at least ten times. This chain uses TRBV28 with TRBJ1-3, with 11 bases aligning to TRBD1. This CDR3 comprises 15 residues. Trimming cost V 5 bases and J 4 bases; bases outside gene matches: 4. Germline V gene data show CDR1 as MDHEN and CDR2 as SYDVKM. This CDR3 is CASSPDRGQGNTIYF. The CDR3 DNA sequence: TGTGCCAGCAGTCCGGACAGGGGGCAAGGAAACACCATATATTTT.

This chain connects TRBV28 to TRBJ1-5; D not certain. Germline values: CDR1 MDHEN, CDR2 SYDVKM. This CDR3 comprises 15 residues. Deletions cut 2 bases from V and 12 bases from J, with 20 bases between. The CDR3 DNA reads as TGTGCCAGCAGTTTAGCGGGCTCTTCGGTCCAGAACCAGCATTTT. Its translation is CASSLAGSSVQNQHF. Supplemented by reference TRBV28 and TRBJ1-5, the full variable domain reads DVKVTQSSRYLVKRTGEKVFLECVQDMDHENMFWYRQDPGLGLRLIYFSYDVKMKEKGDIPEGYSVSREKKERFSLILESASTNQTSMYLCASSLAGSSVQNQHFGDGTRLSIL.

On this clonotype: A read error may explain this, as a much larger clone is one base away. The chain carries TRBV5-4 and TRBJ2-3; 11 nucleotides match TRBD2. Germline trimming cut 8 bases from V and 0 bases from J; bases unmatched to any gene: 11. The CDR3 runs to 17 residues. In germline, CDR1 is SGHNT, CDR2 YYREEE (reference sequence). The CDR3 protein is CARNPGTSGTSTDTQYF. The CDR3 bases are TGTGCCAGGAATCCCGGGACTAGCGGAACTAGCACAGATACGCAGTATTTT.

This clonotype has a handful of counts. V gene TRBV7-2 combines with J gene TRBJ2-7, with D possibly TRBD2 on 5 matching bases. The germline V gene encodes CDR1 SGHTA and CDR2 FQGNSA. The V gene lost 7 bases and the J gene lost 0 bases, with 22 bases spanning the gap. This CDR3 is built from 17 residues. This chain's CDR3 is CASTLFTRREGSYEQYF. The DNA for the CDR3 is TGTGCCAGCACCCTCTTTACTCGTCGGGAAGGCTCCTACGAGCAGTACTTC.

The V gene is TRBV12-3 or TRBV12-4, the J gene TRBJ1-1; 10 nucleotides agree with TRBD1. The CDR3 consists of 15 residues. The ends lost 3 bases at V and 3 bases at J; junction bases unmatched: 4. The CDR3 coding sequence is TGTGCCAGCAGTTTGGACAGGGGGGGTTACACTGAAGCTTTCTTT. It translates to CASSLDRGGYTEAFF.

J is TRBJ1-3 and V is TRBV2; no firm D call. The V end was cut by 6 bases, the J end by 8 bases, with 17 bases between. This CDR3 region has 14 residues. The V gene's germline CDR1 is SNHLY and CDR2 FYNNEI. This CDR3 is CASRADGTGDTIYF. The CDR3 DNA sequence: TGTGCCAGCAGAGCCGACGGAACGGGAGACACCATATATTTT. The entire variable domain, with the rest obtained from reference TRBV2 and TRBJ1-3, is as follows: EPEVTQTPSHQVTQMGQEVILRCVPISNHLYFYWYRQILGQKVEFLVSFYNNEISEKSEIFDDQFSVERPDGSNFTLKIRSTKLEDSAMYFCASRADGTGDTIYFGEGSWLTVV.

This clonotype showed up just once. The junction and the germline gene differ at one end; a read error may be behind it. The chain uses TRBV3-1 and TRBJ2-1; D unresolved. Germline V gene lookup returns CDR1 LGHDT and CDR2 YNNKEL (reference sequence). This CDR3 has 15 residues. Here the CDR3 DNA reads TGTGCCAGCCGCCAACGGTGGGACTCCTACAATGAGCAGTTCTTC. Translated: CASRQRWDSYNEQFF.

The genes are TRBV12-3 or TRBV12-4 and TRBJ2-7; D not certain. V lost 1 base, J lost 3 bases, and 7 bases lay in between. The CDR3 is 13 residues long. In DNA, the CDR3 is TGTGCCAGCAGTTTAGGCCTACGCTACGAGCAGTACTTC. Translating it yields CASSLGLRYEQYF.

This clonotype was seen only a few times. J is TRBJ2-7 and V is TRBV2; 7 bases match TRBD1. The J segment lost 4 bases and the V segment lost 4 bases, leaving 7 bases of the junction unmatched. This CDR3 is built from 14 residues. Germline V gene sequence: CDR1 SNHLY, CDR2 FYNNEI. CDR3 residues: CASSGGGQRYEQYF. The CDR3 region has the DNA TGTGCCAGCAGTGGAGGGGGACAGAGGTACGAGCAGTACTTC.

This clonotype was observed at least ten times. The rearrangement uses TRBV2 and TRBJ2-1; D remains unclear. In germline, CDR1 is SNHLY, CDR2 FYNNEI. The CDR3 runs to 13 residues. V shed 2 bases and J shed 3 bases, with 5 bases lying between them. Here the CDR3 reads CASSELLYNEQFF. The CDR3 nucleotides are TGTGCCAGCAGTGAACTCCTCTACAATGAGCAGTTCTTC.

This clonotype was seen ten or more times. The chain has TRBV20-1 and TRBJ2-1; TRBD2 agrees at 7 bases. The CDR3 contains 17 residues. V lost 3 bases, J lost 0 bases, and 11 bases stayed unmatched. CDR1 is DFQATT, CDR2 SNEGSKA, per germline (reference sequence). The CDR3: CSASGAGARSSYNEQFF. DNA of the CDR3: TGCAGTGCTAGCGGGGCGGGAGCAAGGAGCTCCTACAATGAGCAGTTCTTC.

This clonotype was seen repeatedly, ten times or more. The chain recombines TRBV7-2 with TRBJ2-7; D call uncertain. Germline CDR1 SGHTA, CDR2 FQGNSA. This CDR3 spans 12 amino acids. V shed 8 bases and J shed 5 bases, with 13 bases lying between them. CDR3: CASSWAINEQYF. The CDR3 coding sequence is TGTGCCAGCTCGTGGGCCATAAACGAGCAGTACTTC.